This TCR beta chain was captured in a study of beta chain features in type 1 diabetes. For the study at large: In age, gender and cell yields, patients were similar to healthy donors. All of the samples together had over 90 million sorted cells examined.

Expressed TCRB transcripts were sequenced after all isolated RNA was converted to cDNA. Sequencing used immunoSEQ multiplex PCR; TCRdb keeps in-frame clones, though not all of them. The sample yields about 250,000 clones, 14% seen once. The table lists this clone with a few counts. Its antigen is as yet unknown. CDR1 is SNHLY, CDR2 FYNNEI, per germline. This CDR3 has 14 residues. J gave up 3 bases and V 7 bases, and 4 bases lay outside the gene matches. Study outcomes and limitations: Significant though moderate, a shortening of TCRB CDR3s appeared in all four CD4+ subsets of Type 1 diabetes patients.

The chain has TRBV2 and TRBJ2-1; 9 nucleotides line up with TRBD1. This receptor was identified in a woman aged 40 to 55 in good health. The sequenced material came from naive CD4+ T cells from blood. The chain's CDR3 is CASMRDRDYNEQFF. In DNA, the CDR3 is TGTGCCAGCATGCGGGACAGGGACTACAATGAGCAGTTCTTC.